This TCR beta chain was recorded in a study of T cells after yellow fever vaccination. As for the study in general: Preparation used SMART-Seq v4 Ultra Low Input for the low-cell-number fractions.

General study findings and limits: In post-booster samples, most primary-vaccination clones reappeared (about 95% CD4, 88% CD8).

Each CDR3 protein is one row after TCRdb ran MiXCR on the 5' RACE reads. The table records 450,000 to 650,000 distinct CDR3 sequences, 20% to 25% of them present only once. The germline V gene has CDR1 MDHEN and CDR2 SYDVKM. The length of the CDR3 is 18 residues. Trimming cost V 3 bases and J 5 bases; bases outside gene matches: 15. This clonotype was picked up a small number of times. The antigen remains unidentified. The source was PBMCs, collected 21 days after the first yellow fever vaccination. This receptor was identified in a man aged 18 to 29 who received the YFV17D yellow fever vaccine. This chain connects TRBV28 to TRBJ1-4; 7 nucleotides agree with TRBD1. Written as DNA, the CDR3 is TGTGCCAGCAGTTTTGCCTCGTTACTGGGACAGCCGAATGAAAAACTGTTTTTT. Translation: CASSFASLLGQPNEKLFF.